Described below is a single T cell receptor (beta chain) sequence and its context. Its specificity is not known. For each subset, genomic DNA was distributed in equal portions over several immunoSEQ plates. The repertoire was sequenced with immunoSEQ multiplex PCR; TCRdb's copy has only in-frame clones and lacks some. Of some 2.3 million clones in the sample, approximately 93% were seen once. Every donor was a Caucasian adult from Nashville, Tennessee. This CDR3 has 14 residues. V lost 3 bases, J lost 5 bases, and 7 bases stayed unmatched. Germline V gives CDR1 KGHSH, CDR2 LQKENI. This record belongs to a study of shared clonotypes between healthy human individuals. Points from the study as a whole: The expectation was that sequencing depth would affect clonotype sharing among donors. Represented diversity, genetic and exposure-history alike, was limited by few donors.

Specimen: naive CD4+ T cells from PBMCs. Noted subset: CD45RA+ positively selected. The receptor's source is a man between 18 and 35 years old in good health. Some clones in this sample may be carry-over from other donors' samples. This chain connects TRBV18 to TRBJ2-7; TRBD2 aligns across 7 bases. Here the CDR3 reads CASSPTAGSDEQYF. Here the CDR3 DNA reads TGTGCCAGCTCACCGACAGCGGGATCCGACGAGCAGTACTTC.